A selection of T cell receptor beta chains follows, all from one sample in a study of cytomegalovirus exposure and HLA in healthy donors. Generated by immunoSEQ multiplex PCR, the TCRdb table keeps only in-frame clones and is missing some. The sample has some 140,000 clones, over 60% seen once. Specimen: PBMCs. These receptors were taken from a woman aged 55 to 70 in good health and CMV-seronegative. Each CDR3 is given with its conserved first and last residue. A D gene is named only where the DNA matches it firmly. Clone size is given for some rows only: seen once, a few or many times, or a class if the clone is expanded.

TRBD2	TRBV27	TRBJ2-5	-	CASSLGEGRETQYF	TGTGCCAGCAGTTTGGGGGAGGGCCGGGAGACCCAGTACTTC
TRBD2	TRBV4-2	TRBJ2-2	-	CASSQDRGGGRPGELFF	TGTGCCAGCAGCCAAGATCGAGGAGGCGGGAGACCCGGGGAGCTGTTTTTT
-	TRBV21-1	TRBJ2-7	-	CASRGSGRSRGVRAYEQYF	TGTGCCAGCAGGGGTAGCGGGAGGTCTCGTGGGGTCCGTGCCTACGAGCAGTACTTC
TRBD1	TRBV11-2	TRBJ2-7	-	CASRRDRGSVYEQYF	TGTGCCAGCAGGAGGGACAGGGGATCAGTCTACGAGCAGTACTTC
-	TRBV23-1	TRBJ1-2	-	CASSQSDSGYTF	TGCGCCAGCAGTCAATCCGACAGCGGCTACACCTTC
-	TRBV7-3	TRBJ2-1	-	CASSQGMQGYQFF	TGTGCCAGCAGCCAAGGTATGCAGGGTTATCAGTTCTTC
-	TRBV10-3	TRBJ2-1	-	CAISETGVGNEQFF	TGTGCCATCAGTGAGACAGGTGTGGGAAATGAGCAGTTCTTC
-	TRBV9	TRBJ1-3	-	CASSVATVSGNTIYF	TGTGCCAGCAGCGTAGCTACAGTCTCTGGAAACACCATATATTTT
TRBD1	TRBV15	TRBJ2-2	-	CATSRDRDSTGELFF	TGTGCCACCAGCAGAGACCGGGACAGCACCGGGGAGCTGTTTTTT
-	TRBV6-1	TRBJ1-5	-	CASSEFGGSGDQPQHF	TGTGCCAGCAGTGAATTTGGAGGCTCTGGCGATCAGCCCCAGCATTTT
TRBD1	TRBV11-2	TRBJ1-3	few	CASSLGGQGISGNTIYF	TGTGCCAGCAGCTTAGGGGGACAGGGGATCTCTGGAAACACCATATATTTT
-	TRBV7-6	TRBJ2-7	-	CASSQTRSYEQYF	TGTGCCAGCAGCCAAACTCGTTCCTACGAGCAGTACTTC
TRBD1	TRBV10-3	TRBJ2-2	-	CAIRRGQGDGELFF	TGTGCCATCAGGAGGGGACAGGGTGACGGGGAGCTGTTTTTT
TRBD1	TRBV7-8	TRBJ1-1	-	CASSLRYAGGTTEAFF	TGTGCCAGCAGCTTAAGGTATGCAGGGGGGACCACTGAAGCTTTCTTT
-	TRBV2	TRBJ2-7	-	CASSDKGGGLLTYEQYF	TGTGCCAGCAGTGATAAGGGGGGGGGCCTCCTAACCTACGAGCAGTACTTC
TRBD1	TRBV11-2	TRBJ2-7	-	CASSTSSRDRVYEQYF	TGTGCCAGCAGCACTAGTAGCCGGGACAGGGTCTACGAGCAGTACTTC
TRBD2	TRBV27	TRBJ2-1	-	CASSSAGTSYNEQFF	TGTGCCAGCAGTTCAGCCGGGACTAGTTACAATGAGCAGTTCTTC
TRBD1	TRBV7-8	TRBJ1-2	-	CASSPGQSYGYTF	TGTGCCAGCAGCCCGGGACAGAGCTATGGCTACACCTTC
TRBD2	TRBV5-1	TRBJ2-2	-	CASSLVAGGRNTGELFF	TGCGCCAGCAGCTTGGTAGCGGGAGGCCGGAACACCGGGGAGCTGTTTTTT
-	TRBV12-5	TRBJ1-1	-	CASGGDLNTEAFF	TGTGCTAGTGGTGGGGACTTGAACACTGAAGCTTTCTTT
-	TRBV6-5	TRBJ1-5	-	CASRSTSNQPQHF	TGTGCCAGCAGATCGACTTCAAATCAGCCCCAGCATTTT
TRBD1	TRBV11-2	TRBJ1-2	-	CASSLGAGGPYGYTF	TGTGCCAGCAGCTTAGGGGCAGGGGGTCCTTATGGCTACACCTTC
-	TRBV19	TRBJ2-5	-	CASGVQGGQETQYF	TGTGCCAGTGGGGTACAGGGCGGCCAAGAGACCCAGTACTTC
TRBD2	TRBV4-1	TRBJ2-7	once	CASSQVLGLAGDSYEQYF	TGCGCCAGCAGCCAAGTCCTCGGGCTAGCGGGCGATTCCTACGAGCAGTACTTC
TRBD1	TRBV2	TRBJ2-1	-	CASSVGTVYNEQFF	TGTGCCAGCAGTGTGGGGACAGTCTACAATGAGCAGTTCTTC
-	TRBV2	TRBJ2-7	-	CASRTSGGMVGEQYF	TGTGCCAGCAGGACCTCAGGAGGTATGGTGGGCGAGCAGTACTTC
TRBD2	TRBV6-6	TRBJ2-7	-	CASSYDVGRAGEQYF	TGTGCCAGCAGTTACGATGTCGGGAGGGCCGGCGAGCAGTACTTC
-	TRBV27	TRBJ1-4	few	CASSTTRWNGLFF	TGTGCCAGCAGTACGACAAGGTGGAATGGACTGTTTTTT
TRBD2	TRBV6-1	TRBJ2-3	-	CASSAFSGATDTQYF	TGTGCCAGCAGTGCCTTTAGCGGGGCCACAGATACGCAGTATTTT
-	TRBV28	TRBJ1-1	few	CASSPNKGMNTEAFF	TGTGCCAGCAGCCCCAACAAGGGGATGAACACTGAAGCTTTCTTT
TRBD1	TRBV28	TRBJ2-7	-	CASSWIEGAGNEQYF	TGTGCCAGCAGTTGGATAGAGGGGGCCGGGAACGAGCAGTACTTC
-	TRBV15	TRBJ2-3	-	CATSSSRVSTDTQYF	TGTGCCACCAGCAGCTCTAGAGTCAGCACAGATACGCAGTATTTT
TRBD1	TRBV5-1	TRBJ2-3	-	CASSTGQGAGDTQYF	TGCGCCAGCAGCACGGGACAGGGGGCAGGCGATACGCAGTATTTT
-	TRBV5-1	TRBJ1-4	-	CASRAEAATNEKLFF	TGCGCCAGCCGAGCTGAGGCCGCAACTAATGAAAAACTGTTTTTT
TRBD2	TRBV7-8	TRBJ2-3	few	CASSWDGRAGTDTQYF	TGTGCCAGCAGCTGGGACGGGAGGGCCGGCACAGATACGCAGTATTTT
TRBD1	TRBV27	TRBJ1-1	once	CASNPNPIDRVTEAFF	TGTGCCAGCAACCCCAATCCCATCGACAGGGTCACTGAAGCTTTCTTT